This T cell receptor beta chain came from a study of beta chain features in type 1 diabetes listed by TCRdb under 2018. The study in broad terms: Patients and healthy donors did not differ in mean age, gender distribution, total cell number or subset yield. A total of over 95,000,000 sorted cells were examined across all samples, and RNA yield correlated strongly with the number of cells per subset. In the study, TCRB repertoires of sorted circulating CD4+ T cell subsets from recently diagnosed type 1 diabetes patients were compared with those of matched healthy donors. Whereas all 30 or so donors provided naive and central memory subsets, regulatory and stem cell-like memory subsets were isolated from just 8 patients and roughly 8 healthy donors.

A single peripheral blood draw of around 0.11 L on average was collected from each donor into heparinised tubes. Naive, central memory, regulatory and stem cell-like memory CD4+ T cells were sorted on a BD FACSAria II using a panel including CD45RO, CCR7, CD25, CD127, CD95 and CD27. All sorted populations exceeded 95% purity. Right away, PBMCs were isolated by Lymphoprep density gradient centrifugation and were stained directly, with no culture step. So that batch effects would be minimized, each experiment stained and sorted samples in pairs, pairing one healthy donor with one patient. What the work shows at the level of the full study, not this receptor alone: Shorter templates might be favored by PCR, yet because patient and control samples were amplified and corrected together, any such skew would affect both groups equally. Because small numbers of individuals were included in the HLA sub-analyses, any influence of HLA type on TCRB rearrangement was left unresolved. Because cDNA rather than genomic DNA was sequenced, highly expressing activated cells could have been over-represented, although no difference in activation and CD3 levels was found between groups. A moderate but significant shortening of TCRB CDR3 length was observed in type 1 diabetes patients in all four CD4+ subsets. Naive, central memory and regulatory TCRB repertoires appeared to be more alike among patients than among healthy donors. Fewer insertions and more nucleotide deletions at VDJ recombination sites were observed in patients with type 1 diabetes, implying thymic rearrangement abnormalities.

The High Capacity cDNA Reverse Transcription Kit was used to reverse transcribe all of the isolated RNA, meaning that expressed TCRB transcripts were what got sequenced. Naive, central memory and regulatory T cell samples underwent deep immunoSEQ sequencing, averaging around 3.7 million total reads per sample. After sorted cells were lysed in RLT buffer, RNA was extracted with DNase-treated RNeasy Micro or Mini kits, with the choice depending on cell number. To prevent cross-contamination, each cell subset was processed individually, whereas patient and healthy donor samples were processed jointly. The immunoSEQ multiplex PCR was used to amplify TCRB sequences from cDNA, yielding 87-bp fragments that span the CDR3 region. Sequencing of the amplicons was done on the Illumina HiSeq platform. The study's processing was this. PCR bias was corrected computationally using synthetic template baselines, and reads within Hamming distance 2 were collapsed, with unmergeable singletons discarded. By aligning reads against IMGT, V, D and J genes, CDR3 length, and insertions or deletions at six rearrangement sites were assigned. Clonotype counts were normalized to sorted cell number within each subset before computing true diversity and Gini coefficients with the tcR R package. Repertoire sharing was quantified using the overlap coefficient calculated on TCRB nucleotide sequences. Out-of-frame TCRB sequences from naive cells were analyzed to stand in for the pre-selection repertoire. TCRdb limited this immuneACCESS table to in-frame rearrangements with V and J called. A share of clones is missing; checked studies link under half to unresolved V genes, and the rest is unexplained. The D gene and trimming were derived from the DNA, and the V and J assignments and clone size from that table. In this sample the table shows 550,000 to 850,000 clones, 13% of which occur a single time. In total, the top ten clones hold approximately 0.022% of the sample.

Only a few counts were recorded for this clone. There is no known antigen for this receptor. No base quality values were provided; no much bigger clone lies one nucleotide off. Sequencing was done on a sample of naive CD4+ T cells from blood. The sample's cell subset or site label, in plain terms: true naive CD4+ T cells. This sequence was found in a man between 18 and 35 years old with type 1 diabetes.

The CDR3 protein: CASSLPGGRDTEAFF. Read as DNA, the sequence is TGTGCCAGCAGTCTTCCAGGGGGCCGGGACACTGAAGCTTTCTTT. This chain joins TRBV6-5 to TRBJ1-1; the junction holds 8 bases that match TRBD1. The germline V gene supplies CDR1 MNHEY and CDR2 SVGAGI. From its cysteine to its phenylalanine, the CDR3 spans 15 amino acids. Only CDR3 DNA remains: 45 bases, in frame from the first base. V is trimmed back by 5 bases and J by 3 bases, and the junction contains 8 bases that no gene match accounts for.